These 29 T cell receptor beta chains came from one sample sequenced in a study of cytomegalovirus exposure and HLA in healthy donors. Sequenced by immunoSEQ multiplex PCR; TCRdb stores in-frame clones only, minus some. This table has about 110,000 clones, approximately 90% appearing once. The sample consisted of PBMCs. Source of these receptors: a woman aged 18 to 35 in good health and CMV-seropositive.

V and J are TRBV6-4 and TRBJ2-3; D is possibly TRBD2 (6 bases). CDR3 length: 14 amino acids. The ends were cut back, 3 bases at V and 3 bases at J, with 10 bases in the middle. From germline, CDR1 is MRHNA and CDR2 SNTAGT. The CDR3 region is CASSEESGTDTQYF. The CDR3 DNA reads TGTGCCAGCAGTGAGGAGAGCGGGACAGATACGCAGTATTTT.

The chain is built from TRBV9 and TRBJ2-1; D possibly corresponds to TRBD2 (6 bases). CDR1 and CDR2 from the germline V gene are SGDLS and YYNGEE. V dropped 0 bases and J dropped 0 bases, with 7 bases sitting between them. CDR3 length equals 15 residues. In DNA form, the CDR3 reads TGTGCCAGCAGCGTAGGGGGGGACTCCTACAATGAGCAGTTCTTC. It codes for CASSVGGDSYNEQFF.

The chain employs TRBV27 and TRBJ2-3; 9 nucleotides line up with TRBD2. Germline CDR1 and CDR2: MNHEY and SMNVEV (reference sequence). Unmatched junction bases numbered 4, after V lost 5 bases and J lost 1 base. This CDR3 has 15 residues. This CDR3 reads CASSPSSGGTDTQYF. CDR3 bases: TGTGCCAGCAGTCCATCTAGCGGGGGCACAGATACGCAGTATTTT.

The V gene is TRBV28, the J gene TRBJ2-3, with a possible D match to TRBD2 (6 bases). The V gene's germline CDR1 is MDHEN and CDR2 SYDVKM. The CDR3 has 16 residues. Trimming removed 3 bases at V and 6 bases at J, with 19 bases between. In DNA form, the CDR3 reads TGTGCCAGCAGTTTTTCTCCGGGACCGGGAGAGGATACGCAGTATTTT. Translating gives CASSFSPGPGEDTQYF.

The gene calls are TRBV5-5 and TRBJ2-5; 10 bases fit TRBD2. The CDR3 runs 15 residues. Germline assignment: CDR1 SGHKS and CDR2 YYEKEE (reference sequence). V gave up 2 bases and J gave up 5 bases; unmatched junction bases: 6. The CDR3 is CASSFGSGGSETQYF. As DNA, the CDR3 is TGTGCCAGCAGCTTCGGTAGCGGGGGGTCGGAGACCCAGTACTTC.

The CDR3 here is CASSAEGGQGRDEQYF. CDR3 sequence (DNA): TGTGCCAGCAGCGCAGAGGGGGGACAGGGTAGGGACGAGCAGTACTTC. The chain couples TRBV9 to TRBJ2-7, with 9 bases identical to TRBD1. Trimming cost V 3 bases and J 5 bases; bases outside gene matches: 12. Looked up from germline, CDR1 is SGDLS and CDR2 is YYNGEE. The CDR3 contains 16 residues.

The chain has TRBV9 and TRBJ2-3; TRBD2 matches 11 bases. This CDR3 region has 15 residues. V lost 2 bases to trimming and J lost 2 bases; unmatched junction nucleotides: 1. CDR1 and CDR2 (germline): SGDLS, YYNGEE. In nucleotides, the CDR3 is TGTGCCAGCAGCGTTAGCGGGGGGGACACAGATACGCAGTATTTT. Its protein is CASSVSGGDTDTQYF.

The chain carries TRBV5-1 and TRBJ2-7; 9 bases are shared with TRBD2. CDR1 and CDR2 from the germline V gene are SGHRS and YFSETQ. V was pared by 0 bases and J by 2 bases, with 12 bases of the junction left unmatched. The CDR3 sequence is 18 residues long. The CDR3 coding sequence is TGCGCCAGCAGCTTGGGGCTAGCGGGGCTAAAAAACCCCTACGAGCAGTACGTC. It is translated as CASSLGLAGLKNPYEQYV.

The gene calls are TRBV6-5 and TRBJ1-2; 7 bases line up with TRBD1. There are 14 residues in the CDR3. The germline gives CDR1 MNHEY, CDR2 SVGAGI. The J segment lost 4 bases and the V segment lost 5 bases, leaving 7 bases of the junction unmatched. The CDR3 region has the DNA TGTGCCAGCAGTCCCAGGGACAGATCCTATGGCTACACCTTC. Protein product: CASSPRDRSYGYTF.

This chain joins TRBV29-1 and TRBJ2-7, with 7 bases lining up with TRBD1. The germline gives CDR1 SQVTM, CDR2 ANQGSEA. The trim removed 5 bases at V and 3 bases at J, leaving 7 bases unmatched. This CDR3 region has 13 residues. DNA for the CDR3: TGCAGCGTTCTACAGGGGTCCCACTACGAGCAGTACTTC. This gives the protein CSVLQGSHYEQYF.

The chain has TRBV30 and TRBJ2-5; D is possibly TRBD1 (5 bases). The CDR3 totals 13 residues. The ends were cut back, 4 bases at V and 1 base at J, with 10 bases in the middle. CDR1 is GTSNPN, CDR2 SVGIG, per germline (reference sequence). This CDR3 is CAWTTGPQETQYF. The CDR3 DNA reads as TGTGCCTGGACTACAGGACCCCAAGAGACCCAGTACTTC.

This CDR3 reads CASSPPGLAGGREQFF. The CDR3 DNA sequence: TGTGCCAGCAGTCCGCCCGGACTAGCGGGGGGCCGGGAGCAGTTCTTC. The chain is built from TRBV9 and TRBJ2-1, with 14 bases lining up with TRBD2. This CDR3 is 16 amino acids long. The V and J ends lost 5 bases and 10 bases, in that order; junction bases with no gene match: 11. Germline V gene sequence: CDR1 SGDLS, CDR2 YYNGEE.

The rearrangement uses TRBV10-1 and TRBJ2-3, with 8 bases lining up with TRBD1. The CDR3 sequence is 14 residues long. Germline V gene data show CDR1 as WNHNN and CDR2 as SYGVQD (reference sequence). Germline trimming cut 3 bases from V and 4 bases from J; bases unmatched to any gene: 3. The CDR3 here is CASSDRGRADTQYF. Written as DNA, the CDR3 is TGCGCCAGCAGTGACAGGGGGCGAGCAGATACGCAGTATTTT.

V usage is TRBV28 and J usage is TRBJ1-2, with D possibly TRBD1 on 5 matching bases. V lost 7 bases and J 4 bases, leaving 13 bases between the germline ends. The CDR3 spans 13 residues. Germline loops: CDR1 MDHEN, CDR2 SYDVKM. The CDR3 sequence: CASTPSTVYGYTF. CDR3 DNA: TGTGCCAGCACCCCCTCGACAGTCTATGGCTACACCTTC.

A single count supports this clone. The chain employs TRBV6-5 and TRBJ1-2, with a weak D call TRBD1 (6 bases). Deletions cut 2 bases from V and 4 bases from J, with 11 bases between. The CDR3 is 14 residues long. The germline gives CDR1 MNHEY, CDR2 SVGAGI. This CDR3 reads CASSYSSDSYGYTF. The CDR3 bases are TGTGCCAGCAGTTACAGTTCGGACAGCTATGGCTACACCTTC.

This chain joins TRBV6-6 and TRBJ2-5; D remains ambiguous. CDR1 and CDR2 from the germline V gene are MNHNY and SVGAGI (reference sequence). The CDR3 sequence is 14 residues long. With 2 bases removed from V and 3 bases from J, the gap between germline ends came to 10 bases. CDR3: CASSYDGPKETQYF. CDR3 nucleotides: TGTGCCAGCAGTTACGATGGGCCGAAAGAGACCCAGTACTTC.

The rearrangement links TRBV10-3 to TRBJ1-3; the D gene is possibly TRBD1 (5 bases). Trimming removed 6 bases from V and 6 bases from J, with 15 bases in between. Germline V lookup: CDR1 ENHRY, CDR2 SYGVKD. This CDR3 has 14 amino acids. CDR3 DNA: TGTGCCATCAGCCCGACAGTGCCTGTAAACACCATATATTTT. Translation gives CAISPTVPVNTIYF.

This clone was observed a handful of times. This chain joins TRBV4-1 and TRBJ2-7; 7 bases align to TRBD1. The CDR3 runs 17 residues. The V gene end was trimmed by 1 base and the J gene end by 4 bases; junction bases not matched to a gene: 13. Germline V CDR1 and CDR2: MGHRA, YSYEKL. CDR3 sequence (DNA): TGCGCCAGCAGCCAAGTACAGGGGAAAGGATTAGGGTACGAGCAGTACTTC. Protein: CASSQVQGKGLGYEQYF.

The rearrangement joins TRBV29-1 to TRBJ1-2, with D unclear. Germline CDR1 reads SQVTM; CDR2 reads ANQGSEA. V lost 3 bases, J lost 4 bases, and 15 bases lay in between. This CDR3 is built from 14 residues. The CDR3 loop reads CSVDDGVPFYGYTF. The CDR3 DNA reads TGCAGCGTTGACGACGGGGTCCCATTCTATGGCTACACCTTC.

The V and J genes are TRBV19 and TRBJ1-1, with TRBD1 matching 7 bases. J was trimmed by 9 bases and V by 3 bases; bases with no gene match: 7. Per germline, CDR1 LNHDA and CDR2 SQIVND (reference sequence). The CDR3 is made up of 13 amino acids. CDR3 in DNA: TGTGCCAGTAGTATGGGGACAGTAGAGAAAGCTTTCTTT. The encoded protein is CASSMGTVEKAFF.

The CDR3 reads CASSITGVYHTGELFF. CDR3 sequence (DNA): TGTGCCAGTAGTATCACAGGTGTATATCACACCGGGGAGCTGTTTTTT. The chain recombines TRBV19 with TRBJ2-2; weak D call: TRBD1 (5 bases). The V end lost 3 bases, the J end lost 3 bases, and 14 bases lay between the germline ends. The CDR3 consists of 16 residues. Germline-derived CDR1 and CDR2 are LNHDA and SQIVND (reference sequence).

Written as DNA, the CDR3 is TGTGCCAGCAGACGGACTAGCAGGAACACCGGGGAGCTGTTTTTT. This translates into CASRRTSRNTGELFF. The chain couples TRBV4-2 to TRBJ2-2, with TRBD2 identical over 8 bases. Germline CDR1 and CDR2: LGHNA and YNFKEQ. This CDR3 comprises 15 residues. The V segment lost 6 bases and the J segment 1 base; nucleotides outside the gene matches: 4.

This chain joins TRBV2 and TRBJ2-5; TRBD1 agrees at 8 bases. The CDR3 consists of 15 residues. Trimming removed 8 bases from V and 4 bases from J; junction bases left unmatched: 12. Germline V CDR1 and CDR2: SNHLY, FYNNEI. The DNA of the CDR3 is TGTGCCAGCTCAGTCAGGGGGCACGACGGAGAGACCCAGTACTTC. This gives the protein CASSVRGHDGETQYF.

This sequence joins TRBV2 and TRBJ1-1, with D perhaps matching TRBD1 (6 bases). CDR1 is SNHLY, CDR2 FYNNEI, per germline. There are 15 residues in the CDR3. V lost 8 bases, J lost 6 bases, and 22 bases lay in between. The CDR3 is CASLSSELTGAEAFF. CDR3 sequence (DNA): TGTGCCAGCTTAAGCAGTGAGCTGACAGGCGCTGAAGCTTTCTTT. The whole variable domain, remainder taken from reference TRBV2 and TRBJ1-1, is EPEVTQTPSHQVTQMGQEVILRCVPISNHLYFYWYRQILGQKVEFLVSFYNNEISEKSEIFDDQFSVERPDGSNFTLKIRSTKLEDSAMYFCASLSSELTGAEAFFGQGTRLTVV.

The CDR3 region is CASSQGGHSGNTIYF. In DNA form, the CDR3 reads TGTGCCAGCAGCCAGGGGGGACATTCTGGAAACACCATATATTTT. The chain combines TRBV11-3 with TRBJ1-3; 7 nucleotides align to TRBD1. V lost 5 bases and J lost 1; bases outside the gene matches: 5. The CDR3 contains 15 residues. Germline CDR1 and CDR2: SGHNT and YENEEA.

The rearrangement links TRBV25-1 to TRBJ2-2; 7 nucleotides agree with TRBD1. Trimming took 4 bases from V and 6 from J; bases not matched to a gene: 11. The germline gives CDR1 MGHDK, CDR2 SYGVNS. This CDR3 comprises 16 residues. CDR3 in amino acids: CASSAWTGPRSGELFF. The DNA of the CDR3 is TGTGCCAGCAGTGCTTGGACAGGCCCGAGGTCCGGGGAGCTGTTTTTT.

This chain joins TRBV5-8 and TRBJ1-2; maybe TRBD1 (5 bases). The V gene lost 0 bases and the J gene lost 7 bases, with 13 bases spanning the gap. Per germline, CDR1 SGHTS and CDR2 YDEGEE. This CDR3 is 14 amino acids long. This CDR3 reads CASSLAGGFSGYTF. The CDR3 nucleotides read TGTGCCAGCAGCTTGGCCGGGGGGTTCTCTGGCTACACCTTC.

The CDR3 loop is CASSVSGTDTQYF. For the CDR3, the DNA is TGTGCCAGCAGCGTTAGTGGCACAGATACGCAGTATTTT. The V call is TRBV7-9, the J call TRBJ2-3; D gene uncertain. V dropped 5 bases and J dropped 1 base, with 7 bases sitting between them. CDR3 length: 13 residues. Germline assignment: CDR1 SEHNR and CDR2 FQNEAQ (reference sequence).

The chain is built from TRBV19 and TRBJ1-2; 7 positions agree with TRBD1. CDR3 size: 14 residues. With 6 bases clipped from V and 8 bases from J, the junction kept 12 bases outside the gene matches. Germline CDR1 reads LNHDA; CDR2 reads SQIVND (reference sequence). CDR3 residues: CASSLTGKREGYTF. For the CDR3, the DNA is TGTGCCAGTAGCCTGACAGGGAAACGGGAAGGCTACACCTTC. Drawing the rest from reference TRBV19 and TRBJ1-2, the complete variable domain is DGGITQSPKYLFRKEGQNVTLSCEQNLNHDAMYWYRQDPGQGLRLIYYSQIVNDFQKGDIAEGYSVSREKKESFPLTVTSAQKNPTAFYLCASSLTGKREGYTFGSGTRLTVV.